This T cell receptor (beta chain) was captured in a study of PD-L1 blockade in urothelial cancer. Study in general: Individuals in the cohort had been given 0 to 3 earlier chemotherapy regimens. It was at 3 weeks (second dose) and 6 weeks after treatment start that blood was analyzed.

The repertoire was sequenced with immunoSEQ multiplex PCR; TCRdb's copy has only in-frame clones and lacks some. The data show 20,000 to 30,000 clones, 84% seen once. In regard to this clone: Other DNA sequences from this sample encode an identical CDR3 as well.

The CDR3 is made up of 14 amino acids. Germline lookup yields CDR1 MDHEN and CDR2 SYDVKM. The V end was cut by 5 bases, the J end by 0 bases, with 8 bases between. Metastatic or locally advanced urothelial carcinoma was present in the patients. J is TRBJ2-1 and V is TRBV28; unclear D gene. The sequence was collected from a man aged 65 to 85 with urothelial cancer. Source: PBMCs, taken around atezolizumab (anti-PD-L1) treatment. CDR3 protein: CASSPPGSYNEQFF. As DNA, the CDR3 is TGTGCCAGCAGTCCTCCGGGCTCCTACAATGAGCAGTTCTTC.